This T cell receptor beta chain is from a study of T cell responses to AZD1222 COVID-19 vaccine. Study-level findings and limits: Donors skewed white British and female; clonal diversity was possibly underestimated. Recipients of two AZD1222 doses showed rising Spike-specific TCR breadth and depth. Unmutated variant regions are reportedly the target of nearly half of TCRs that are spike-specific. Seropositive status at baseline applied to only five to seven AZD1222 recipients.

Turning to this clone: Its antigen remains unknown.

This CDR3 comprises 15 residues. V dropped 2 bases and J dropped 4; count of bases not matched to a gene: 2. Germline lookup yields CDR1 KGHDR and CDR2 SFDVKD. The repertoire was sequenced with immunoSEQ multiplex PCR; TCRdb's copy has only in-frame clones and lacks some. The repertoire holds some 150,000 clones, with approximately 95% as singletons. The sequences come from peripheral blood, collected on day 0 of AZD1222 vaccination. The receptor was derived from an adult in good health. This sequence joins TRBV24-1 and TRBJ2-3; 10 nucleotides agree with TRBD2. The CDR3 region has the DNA TGTGCCACCAGTGATTCTAGCGGGAGATCAGATACGCAGTATTTT. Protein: CATSDSSGRSDTQYF.